Sequencing of this T cell receptor beta chain was carried out in a study of cytomegalovirus exposure and HLA in healthy donors. Generated by immunoSEQ multiplex PCR, the TCRdb table keeps only in-frame clones and is missing some. The table lists 250,000 to 350,000 clones, approximately 90% of them singletons. Germline values: CDR1 SGHTA, CDR2 FQGTGA. This CDR3 region has 16 residues. V was clipped by 5 bases and J by 0 bases; unmatched bases: 5. The clonotype comes from a woman under 30 in good health and CMV-seronegative. The chain employs TRBV7-3 and TRBJ2-5; 11 bases are a match to TRBD2. What was sequenced was PBMCs. The CDR3 coding sequence is TGTGCCAGCAGCGTAGCGGGAGGGCCGTACCAAGAGACCCAGTACTTC. Amino acids: CASSVAGGPYQETQYF.